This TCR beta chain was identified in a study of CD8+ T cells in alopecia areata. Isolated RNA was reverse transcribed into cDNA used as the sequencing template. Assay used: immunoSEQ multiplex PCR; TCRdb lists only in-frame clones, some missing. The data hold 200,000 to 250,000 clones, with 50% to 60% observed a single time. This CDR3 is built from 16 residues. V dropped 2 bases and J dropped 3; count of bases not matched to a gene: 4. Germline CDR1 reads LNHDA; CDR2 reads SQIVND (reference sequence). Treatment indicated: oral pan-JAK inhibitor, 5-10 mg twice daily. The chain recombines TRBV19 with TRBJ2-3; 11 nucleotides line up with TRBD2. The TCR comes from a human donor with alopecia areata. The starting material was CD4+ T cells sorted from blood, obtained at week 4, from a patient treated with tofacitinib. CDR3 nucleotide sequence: TGTGCCAGTAGTATATCTAGCGGGGGGACGACAGATACGCAGTATTTT. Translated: CASSISSGGTTDTQYF. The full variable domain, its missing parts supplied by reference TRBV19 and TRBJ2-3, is DGGITQSPKYLFRKEGQNVTLSCEQNLNHDAMYWYRQDPGQGLRLIYYSQIVNDFQKGDIAEGYSVSREKKESFPLTVTSAQKNPTAFYLCASSISSGGTTDTQYFGPGTRLTVL.